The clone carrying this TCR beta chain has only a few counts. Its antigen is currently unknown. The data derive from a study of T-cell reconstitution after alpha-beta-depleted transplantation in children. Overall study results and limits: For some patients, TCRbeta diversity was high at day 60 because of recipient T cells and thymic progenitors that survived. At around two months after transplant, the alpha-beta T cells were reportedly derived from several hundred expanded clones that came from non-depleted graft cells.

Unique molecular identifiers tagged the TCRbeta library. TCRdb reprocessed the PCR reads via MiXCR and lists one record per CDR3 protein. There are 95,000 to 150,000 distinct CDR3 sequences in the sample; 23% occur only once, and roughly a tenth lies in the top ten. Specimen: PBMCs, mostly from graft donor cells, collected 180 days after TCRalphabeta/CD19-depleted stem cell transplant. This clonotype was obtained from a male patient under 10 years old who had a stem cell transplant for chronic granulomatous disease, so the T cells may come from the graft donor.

CDR3 region: CASSQGAVRTGELFF. In DNA form, the CDR3 reads TGTGCCAGCAGTCAGGGGGCGGTAAGGACCGGGGAGCTGTTTTTT. This chain joins TRBV27 and TRBJ2-2; 8 bases are a match to TRBD1. Trimming cost V 5 bases and J 5 bases; bases outside gene matches: 7. Looked up from germline, CDR1 is MNHEY and CDR2 is SMNVEV (reference sequence). The length of the CDR3 is 15 residues.